The 17 T cell receptor beta chains below come from one sample, sequenced in a study of T cell changes during pregnancy in multiple sclerosis. Clones were read by immunoSEQ multiplex PCR, and TCRdb kept only the in-frame ones, dropping some. The sample consists of roughly 48,000 clones, around 92% of them appearing once. This specimen consisted of CD4+ T cells from peripheral blood mononuclear cells, obtained in the second trimester of pregnancy. Receptors were obtained from a female donor in good health, enrolled as a control in a pregnancy study.

The genes are TRBV28 and TRBJ1-2; D may be TRBD1 (6 bases). Trimming cost V 10 bases and J 1 base, with 10 bases left between them. The germline V gene encodes CDR1 MDHEN and CDR2 SYDVKM. This CDR3 has 12 amino acids. The CDR3 DNA reads TGTGCCACCCCAGGGGTTAACTATGGCTACACCTTC. Its translation: CATPGVNYGYTF.

This clone was recorded a few times. The V and J genes are TRBV5-1 and TRBJ2-3, with 8 bases fitting TRBD2. Germline V gives CDR1 SGHRS, CDR2 YFSETQ. The CDR3 loop spans 14 amino acids. The junction had 4 bases not matched to a gene; V was cut back by 3 bases and J by 4 bases. CDR3 nucleotides: TGCGCCAGCAGCTCCGGGACTAGTCCAGATACGCAGTATTTT. Its protein is CASSSGTSPDTQYF. Using reference TRBV5-1 and TRBJ2-3 for the parts outside the CDR3, the full variable domain is KAGVTQTPRYLIKTRGQQVTLSCSPISGHRSVSWYQQTPGQGLQFLFEYFSETQRNKGNFPGRFSGRQFSNSRSEMNVSTLELGDSALYLCASSSGTSPDTQYFGPGTRLTVL.

The chain has TRBV4-2 and TRBJ1-1; no firm D call. The CDR3 runs 16 residues. Germline V gives CDR1 LGHNA, CDR2 YNFKEQ. V was cut by 0 bases and J by 4 bases, with 15 bases left in between. CDR3 sequence reads: CASSQDGGQSSTEAFF. Here the CDR3 DNA reads TGTGCCAGCAGCCAAGATGGTGGGCAGTCCAGCACTGAAGCTTTCTTT.

The chain recombines TRBV30 with TRBJ2-3; TRBD1 agrees at 7 bases. Per the germline V gene, CDR1 is GTSNPN and CDR2 is SVGIG (reference sequence). This CDR3 spans 15 amino acids. Losses at the gene ends were 2 bases for V and 1 base for J; bases not matched to a gene: 6. The CDR3 protein is CAWSMTGKGTDTQYF. The CDR3 DNA sequence: TGTGCCTGGAGTATGACAGGGAAAGGCACAGATACGCAGTATTTT.

The rearrangement joins TRBV28 to TRBJ2-3; weak D call: TRBD1 (5 bases). The ends were cut back, 9 bases at V and 1 base at J, with 11 bases in the middle. The CDR3 covers 13 residues. Per germline, CDR1 MDHEN and CDR2 SYDVKM. The CDR3 nucleotides are TGTGCCAGTGGGGCCGGCGGCACAGATACGCAGTATTTT. This sequence encodes CASGAGGTDTQYF.

The chain is built from TRBV6-1 and TRBJ2-7, with 7 bases aligning to TRBD2. Germline loops: CDR1 MNHNS, CDR2 SASEGT. The CDR3 sequence is 16 residues long. Trimming removed 2 bases from V and 2 bases from J; junction bases left unmatched: 9. CDR3 sequence (DNA): TGTGCCAGCAGTGAATTCACCGGGGAGGGTACCTACGAGCAGTACTTC. Residues: CASSEFTGEGTYEQYF.

This chain connects TRBV10-2 to TRBJ1-1, with D uncertain. Trimming took 6 bases from V and 1 from J, leaving 3 bases between them. Germline-derived CDR1 and CDR2 are WSHSY and SAAADI. The CDR3 loop spans 11 amino acids. CDR3 protein: CASRQNTEAFF. CDR3 DNA sequence: TGCGCCAGCAGACAGAACACTGAAGCTTTCTTT.

This chain connects TRBV7-2 to TRBJ2-1; 8 bases line up with TRBD2. The V gene's germline CDR1 is SGHTA and CDR2 FQGNSA. Trimming removed 2 bases from V and 10 bases from J; junction bases left unmatched: 13. This CDR3 comprises 16 residues. CDR3 nucleotides: TGTGCCAGCAGCTTATCCTACGGGGCGAGCGGGGGAGAGCAGTTCTTC. This translates into CASSLSYGASGGEQFF.

The chain has TRBV2 and TRBJ2-1; tentative D call: TRBD2 (5 bases). CDR1 is SNHLY and CDR2 is FYNNEI in the germline V gene. Trimming pared 7 bases from V and 0 bases from J, leaving 10 bases between. The CDR3 has 14 residues. CDR3 amino acids: CASIGVRSYNEQFF. Here the CDR3 DNA reads TGTGCCAGCATCGGGGTTCGCTCCTACAATGAGCAGTTCTTC.

This clone was detected once. V is TRBV7-9 and J is TRBJ2-3, with D possibly TRBD1 on 6 matching bases. The germline V gene encodes CDR1 SEHNR and CDR2 FQNEAQ (reference sequence). The CDR3 has 12 amino acids. V lost 6 bases and J lost 9, with 13 bases in between. CDR3 sequence (DNA): TGTGCCAGCAGTACCGGGACATACACGCAGTATTTT. This encodes CASSTGTYTQYF. Looking up the rest from reference TRBV7-9 and TRBJ2-3 gives the full variable domain: DTGVSQNPRHKITKRGQNVTFRCDPISEHNRLYWYRQTLGQGPEFLTYFQNEAQLEKSRLLSDRFSAERPKGSFSTLEIQRTEQGDSAMYLCASSTGTYTQYFGPGTRLTVL.

The sample holds one count of this clone. The V and J genes are TRBV4-1 and TRBJ2-3, with D possibly TRBD1 on 6 matching bases. The CDR3 is made up of 13 amino acids. The germline V and J ends were trimmed by 4 bases and 5 bases, with 10 bases remaining between them. CDR1 MGHRA and CDR2 YSYEKL come from the germline V gene. The CDR3 spells CASSPRRGDTQYF. In DNA form, the CDR3 reads TGCGCCAGCAGCCCCCGCAGGGGAGATACGCAGTATTTT.

The V call is TRBV11-1, the J call TRBJ2-1, with D maybe TRBD2 (6 bases). This CDR3 is 16 amino acids long. V lost 4 bases and J 1 base, leaving 14 bases between the germline ends. CDR1 and CDR2 from the germline V gene are SGHAT and FQDESV (reference sequence). This CDR3 is CASSSGVAVSYNEQFF. CDR3 nucleotides: TGTGCCAGCAGCTCGGGGGTGGCGGTGTCCTACAATGAGCAGTTCTTC.

The V call is TRBV15, the J call TRBJ1-4; D gene ambiguous. The CDR3 contains 15 residues. V lost 5 bases and J 1 base, leaving 11 bases between the germline ends. Germline loops: CDR1 LNHNV, CDR2 YYDKDF (reference sequence). CDR3 loop: CATSEHARTNEKLFF. CDR3 bases: TGTGCCACCAGCGAGCACGCACGAACTAATGAAAAACTGTTTTTT. Filled out from reference TRBV15 and TRBJ1-4, the complete variable domain reads DAMVIQNPRYQVTQFGKPVTLSCSQTLNHNVMYWYQQKSSQAPKLLFHYYDKDFNNEADTPDNFQSRRPNTSFCFLDIRSPGLGDTAMYLCATSEHARTNEKLFFGSGTQLSVL.

The sample holds a few counts of this clone. The rearrangement joins TRBV7-3 to TRBJ1-1, with 7 bases matching TRBD1. Unmatched junction bases numbered 13, after V lost 3 bases and J lost 3 bases. The CDR3 runs 17 residues. Germline lookup yields CDR1 SGHTA and CDR2 FQGTGA. The CDR3, as DNA: TGTGCCAGCAGCTTGCAGGGGGGCTTCGGAAGACACACTGAAGCTTTCTTT. This encodes CASSLQGGFGRHTEAFF.

The CDR3 spells CASSLAPTSSNQPQHF. CDR3 in DNA: TGTGCCAGCAGCTTGGCCCCCACCAGTAGCAATCAGCCCCAGCATTTT. The J gene is TRBJ1-5, the V gene TRBV5-6; D is undetermined. From germline, CDR1 is SGHDT and CDR2 YYEEEE. The CDR3 totals 16 residues. Trimming shortened V by 0 bases and J by 0 bases, and 10 bases separated the two germline ends.

This clone has just a few counts. The chain recombines TRBV28 with TRBJ1-1, with TRBD1 as a possible D gene (5 bases). V was pared by 3 bases and J by 6 bases, with 11 bases between. There are 13 residues in the CDR3. The germline gives CDR1 MDHEN, CDR2 SYDVKM. CDR3 nucleotide sequence: TGTGCCAGCAGTTTGGGTAGGGGCCCTGAAGCTTTCTTT. Protein sequence: CASSLGRGPEAFF.

The chain joins TRBV4-1 to TRBJ1-1; tentative D call: TRBD1 (5 bases). Trimming removed 3 bases from V and 6 bases from J, with 14 bases in between. The CDR3 has 14 residues. CDR1 and CDR2 from the germline V gene are MGHRA and YSYEKL. CDR3 sequence: CASSQPPRGPEAFF. CDR3 nucleotides: TGCGCCAGCAGCCAGCCCCCAAGGGGCCCTGAAGCTTTCTTT.